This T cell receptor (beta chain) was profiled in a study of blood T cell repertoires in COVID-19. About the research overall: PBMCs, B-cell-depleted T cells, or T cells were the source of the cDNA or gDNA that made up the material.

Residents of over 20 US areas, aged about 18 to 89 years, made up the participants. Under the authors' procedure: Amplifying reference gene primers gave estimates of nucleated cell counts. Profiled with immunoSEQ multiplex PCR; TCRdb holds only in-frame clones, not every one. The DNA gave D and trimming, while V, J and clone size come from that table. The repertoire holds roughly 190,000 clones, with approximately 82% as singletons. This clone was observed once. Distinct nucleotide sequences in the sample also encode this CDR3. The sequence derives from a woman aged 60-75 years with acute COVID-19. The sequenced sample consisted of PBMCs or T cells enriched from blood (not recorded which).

CDR3 nucleotide sequence: TGCGCCAGCAGCCAAGATAAGAACACCGGGGAGCTGTTTTTT. Residues: CASSQDKNTGELFF. J is TRBJ2-2 and V is TRBV4-3, with D uncertain. V lost 0 bases and J lost 1, with 3 bases in between. Germline V gene sequence: CDR1 LGHNA, CDR2 YSLEER. This CDR3 is built from 14 residues.